One and the same sample provided the 17 T cell receptor beta chains below, sequenced in a study of monozygotic twins with inflammatory bowel disease. From the 5' RACE reads, TCRdb lists one entry per CDR3 protein and no DNA. Its clone listing holds approximately 300,000 distinct CDR3 sequences. The specimen sequenced was blood. The receptors shown here come from a human donor with ulcerative colitis or Crohn's disease, or a healthy co-twin of an affected twin (not recorded which).

The genes are TRBV6-1 and TRBJ2-1; TCRdb's assignment of TRBD1 cannot be checked, as there is no DNA. Germline V gives CDR1 MNHNS, CDR2 SASEGT. CDR3 length: 14 residues. CDR3 sequence: CASRSGGARDEQFF.

The chain carries TRBV14 and TRBJ1-2. Per the germline V gene, CDR1 is SGHDN and CDR2 is FVKESK. The CDR3 has 13 amino acids. This chain's CDR3 is CASSQSSNYGYTF.

The V and J genes are TRBV5-1 and TRBJ1-1; lacking DNA, the TRBD1 call made by TCRdb goes unchecked. The CDR3 contains 13 residues. CDR1 and CDR2 from the germline V gene are SGHRS and YFSETQ. The CDR3 region is CASSHTSQTGAFF. Full variable domain (missing parts from reference TRBV5-1 and TRBJ1-1): KAGVTQTPRYLIKTRGQQVTLSCSPISGHRSVSWYQQTPGQGLQFLFEYFSETQRNKGNFPGRFSGRQFSNSRSEMNVSTLELGDSALYLCASSHTSQTGAFFGQGTRLTVV.

The chain links TRBV5-4 to TRBJ1-1. Germline V gives CDR1 SGHNT, CDR2 YYREEE (reference sequence). This CDR3 contains 15 residues. The CDR3 sequence is CASSSQRGRNTEAFF.

This chain uses TRBV20-1 with TRBJ2-7; TCRdb picks TRBD1, but there is no DNA to check that call. Germline V gene data show CDR1 as DFQATT and CDR2 as SNEGSKA (reference sequence). The CDR3 is made up of 13 amino acids. CDR3 region: CSARRTGVSEQYF.

The rearrangement joins TRBV10-3 to TRBJ2-3; without DNA, the TCRdb call of TRBD2 cannot be checked. The germline gives CDR1 ENHRY, CDR2 SYGVKD. The CDR3 is made up of 15 amino acids. CDR3: CAISNLADRTDTQYF.

The chain combines TRBV5-1 with TRBJ2-7; TCRdb reports TRBD1, a call that lacks DNA to check it against. The CDR3 runs 15 residues. Germline CDR1 SGHRS, CDR2 YFSETQ. The CDR3: CASSLAAGDIYEQYF.

This sequence joins TRBV18 and TRBJ2-7; with no DNA, the TCRdb D assignment of TRBD1 cannot be verified. CDR1 and CDR2 (germline): KGHSH, LQKENI. The CDR3 loop spans 14 amino acids. CDR3 loop: CASSIGGYTYEQYF.

CDR3 in amino acids: CATRGGDVNYGYTF. V usage is TRBV12-3 or TRBV12-4 and J usage is TRBJ1-2. The CDR3 totals 14 residues.

V gene TRBV20-1 combines with J gene TRBJ2-5; lacking DNA, the TRBD1 call made by TCRdb goes unchecked. Per the germline V gene, CDR1 is DFQATT and CDR2 is SNEGSKA (reference sequence). This CDR3 is 13 amino acids long. CDR3 sequence: CSANLEGVETQYF.

CDR3: CASSLIGRGGLYNEQFF. The rearrangement links TRBV7-3 to TRBJ2-1; TCRdb gives TRBD2 as the D gene, but with no DNA this cannot be confirmed. Germline assignment: CDR1 SGHTA and CDR2 FQGTGA. This CDR3 region has 17 residues. The variable domain in full, with the rest retrieved from reference TRBV7-3 and TRBJ2-1, is GAGVSQTPSNKVTEKGKYVELRCDPISGHTALYWYRQSLGQGPEFLIYFQGTGAADDSGLPNDRFFAVRPEGSVSTLKIQRTERGDSAVYLCASSLIGRGGLYNEQFFGPGTRLTVL.

This chain joins TRBV6-6 and TRBJ2-1; TCRdb reports TRBD2, a call that lacks DNA to check it against. Germline V lookup: CDR1 MNHNY, CDR2 SVGAGI (reference sequence). The CDR3 has 12 residues. This CDR3 is CASSPTSNEQFF.

This chain uses TRBV27 with TRBJ2-7; TCRdb lists TRBD1, though no DNA is available to test this call. Per the germline V gene, CDR1 is MNHEY and CDR2 is SMNVEV (reference sequence). The CDR3 loop spans 19 amino acids. The CDR3 spells CASSQQGVSTWGLPYEQYF.

The V and J genes are TRBV7-6 and TRBJ2-7; the TCRdb D gene call, TRBD1, has no DNA to confirm it. Germline lookup yields CDR1 SGHVS and CDR2 FNYEAQ. This CDR3 has 16 amino acids. CDR3 residues: CASSLASRGLTYEQYF.

The chain has TRBV24-1 and TRBJ2-5; TCRdb outputs TRBD1, but without DNA this stays unchecked. This CDR3 contains 14 residues. Looked up from germline, CDR1 is KGHDR and CDR2 is SFDVKD. Here the CDR3 reads CATSDRRSQETQYF.

The chain uses TRBV10-3 and TRBJ2-3. The CDR3 has 14 residues. Germline V gives CDR1 ENHRY, CDR2 SYGVKD. CDR3 protein: CAISELSKLDTQYF.

V is TRBV20-1 and J is TRBJ2-1; TCRdb's D gene call, TRBD2, goes unchecked for lack of DNA. From germline, CDR1 is DFQATT and CDR2 SNEGSKA (reference sequence). This CDR3 region has 13 residues. This chain's CDR3 is CSPLLAGVGEQFF.